The T cell receptor beta chain under discussion was sequenced for a study of blood T cell repertoires in COVID-19. Profiled with immunoSEQ multiplex PCR; TCRdb holds only in-frame clones, not every one. This table has a few hundred thousand clones, approximately 93% appearing once. Cohort allocation depended upon clinical history that participants reported. Specimen: PBMCs or T cells enriched from blood (not recorded which). This clonotype was obtained from a woman in her thirties or forties who had been exposed to COVID-19.

CDR3 DNA: TGCAGCGCCAGAGGTGGAAACACCATATATTTT. Translating it yields CSARGGNTIYF. The chain has TRBV29-1 and TRBJ1-3; D is undetermined. This CDR3 comprises 11 residues. In germline, CDR1 is SQVTM, CDR2 ANQGSEA. With 7 bases removed from V and 3 bases from J, the gap between germline ends came to 7 bases.